The present T cell receptor (beta chain) was sequenced within a study of regulatory T cells in long-lasting Graves disease. Study at large: Positive TSH receptor antibodies alongside over 5 years of antithyroid drugs were what marked Graves' disease as persistent.

Points from the study as a whole: Preferential use of TRBV28, TRBJ1-2 and TRBJ2-5 was seen in persistent disease.

The authors built TCR beta libraries using iRepertoire HTBI primers and Arm-PCR of CDR3 regions. TCRdb fed the multiplex PCR reads into MiXCR, producing one record per CDR3 protein. Counted here are roughly 450,000 distinct CDR3 sequences, around 22% occurring once; the ten biggest clones make up approximately 25%. Indicated time point: persistent/refractory GD, antithyroid drugs over 5 years with positive TRAb. The TCR library used RNA extracted from PBMCs. Graves' disease diagnosis followed American Thyroid Association guidelines. This CDR3 region has 15 residues. Germline V lookup: CDR1 DFQATT, CDR2 SNEGSKA (reference sequence). V was shortened by 3 bases and J by 6 bases, with 21 bases between the two germline ends. This clonotype was picked up a small number of times. Its antigen is not identified.

The TCR originated in a female donor with Graves disease. The genes are TRBV20-1 and TRBJ2-7, with D possibly TRBD1 on 8 matching bases. This sample comprised peripheral blood mononuclear cells (PBMCs), obtained when the disease was refractory, from a patient treated with antithyroid drugs. Here the CDR3 reads CSASSGTGVWSEQYF. The CDR3 DNA follows: TGCAGTGCTAGCAGCGGGACAGGCGTCTGGAGCGAGCAGTACTTC.